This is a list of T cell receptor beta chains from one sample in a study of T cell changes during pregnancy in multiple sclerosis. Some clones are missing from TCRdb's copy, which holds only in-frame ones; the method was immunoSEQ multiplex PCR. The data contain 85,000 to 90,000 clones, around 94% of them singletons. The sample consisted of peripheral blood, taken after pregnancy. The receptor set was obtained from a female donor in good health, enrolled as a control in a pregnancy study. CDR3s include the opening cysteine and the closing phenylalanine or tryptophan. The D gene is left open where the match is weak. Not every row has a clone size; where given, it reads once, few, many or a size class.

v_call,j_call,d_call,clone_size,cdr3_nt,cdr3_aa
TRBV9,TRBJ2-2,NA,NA,TGTGCCAGCAGCCCCACCCAGGGCACCGGGGAGCTGTTTTTT,CASSPTQGTGELFF
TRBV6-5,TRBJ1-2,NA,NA,TGTGCCAGCAGTTACTCAGCGACCGAAGCTAACTATGGCTACACCTTC,CASSYSATEANYGYTF
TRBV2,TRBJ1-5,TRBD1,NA,TGTGCCAGCAGTTCCCGGGCTCGACAGGGAAGCAATCAGCCCCAGCATTTT,CASSSRARQGSNQPQHF
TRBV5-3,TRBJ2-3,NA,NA,TGTGCCAGAAGCCCTTGTACTGGGGGCTCAGATACGCAGTATTTT,CARSPCTGGSDTQYF
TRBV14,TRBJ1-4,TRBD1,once,TGTGCCAGCAGCCAAGATGGACAGGGACTTTATGAAAAACTGTTTTTT,CASSQDGQGLYEKLFF
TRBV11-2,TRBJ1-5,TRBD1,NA,TGTGCCAGCAGCTGGACAGGGGGGAATAGCAATCAGCCCCAGCATTTT,CASSWTGGNSNQPQHF
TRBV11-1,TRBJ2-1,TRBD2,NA,TGTGCCAGCAGCCTCTCGGGAGGGAGGGCAGGGAATGAGCAGTTCTTC,CASSLSGGRAGNEQFF
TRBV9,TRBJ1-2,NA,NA,TGTGCCAGCAGCGCTCTTGGAGGGGCCTATGGCTACACCTTC,CASSALGGAYGYTF
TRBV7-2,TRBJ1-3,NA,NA,TGTGCCAGCAGCTTAGATGGGCTCTCTGGAAACACCATATATTTT,CASSLDGLSGNTIYF
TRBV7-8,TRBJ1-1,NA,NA,TGTGCCAGCAGCGGGGACACGGCCGACACTGAAGCTTTCTTT,CASSGDTADTEAFF
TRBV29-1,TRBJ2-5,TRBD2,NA,TGCAGCGTTCGGCCCGGACTAGCGGCCCAAGAGACCCAGTACTTC,CSVRPGLAAQETQYF
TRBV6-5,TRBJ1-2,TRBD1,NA,TGTGCCAGCAGTTGGGGACAGGGATACTATGGCTACACCTTC,CASSWGQGYYGYTF
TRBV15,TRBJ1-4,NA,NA,TGTGCCACCAGCGCAGGATTGAATGAAAAACTGTTTTTT,CATSAGLNEKLFF
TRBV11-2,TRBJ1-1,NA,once,TGTGCCAGCAGCCTAGGAGTTGGACAGCAAGCTTTCTTT,CASSLGVGQQAFF
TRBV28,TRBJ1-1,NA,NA,TGTGCCAGCAGTCGACACGGGGGGGGGCACAACACTGAAGCTTTCTTT,CASSRHGGGHNTEAFF
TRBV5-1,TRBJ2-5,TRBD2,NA,TGCGCCAGCAGCTCCACCCCGGGGGGGACAACGACCCAGTACTTC,CASSSTPGGTTTQYF
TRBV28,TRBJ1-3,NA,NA,TGTGCCAGGAGGGAACGGTCTGGAAACACCATATATTTT,CARRERSGNTIYF
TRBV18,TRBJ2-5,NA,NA,TGTGCCAGCTCACCAAATTCCAGATGGGAGACCCAGTACTTC,CASSPNSRWETQYF
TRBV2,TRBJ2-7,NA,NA,TGTGCCAGCAACCCTGAGACGGGCTCCTACGAGCAGTACTTC,CASNPETGSYEQYF
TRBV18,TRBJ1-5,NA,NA,TGTGCCAGCTCCTACAGGGACGATCAGCCCCAGCATTTT,CASSYRDDQPQHF